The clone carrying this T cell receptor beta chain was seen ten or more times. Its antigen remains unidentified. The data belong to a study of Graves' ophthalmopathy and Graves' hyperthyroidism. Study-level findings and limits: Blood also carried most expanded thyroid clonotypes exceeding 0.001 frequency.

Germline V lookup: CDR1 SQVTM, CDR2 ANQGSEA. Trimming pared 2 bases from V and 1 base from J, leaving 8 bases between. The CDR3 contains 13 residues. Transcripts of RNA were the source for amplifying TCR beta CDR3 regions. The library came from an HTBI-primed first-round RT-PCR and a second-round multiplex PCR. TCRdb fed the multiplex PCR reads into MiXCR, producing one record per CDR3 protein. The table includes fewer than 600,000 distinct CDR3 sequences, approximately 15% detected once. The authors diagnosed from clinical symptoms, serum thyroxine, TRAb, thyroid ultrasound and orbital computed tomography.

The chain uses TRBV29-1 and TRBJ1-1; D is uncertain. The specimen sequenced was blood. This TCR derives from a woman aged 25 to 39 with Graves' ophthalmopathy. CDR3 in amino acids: CSVEITANTEAFF. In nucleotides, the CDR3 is TGCAGCGTTGAAATAACAGCGAACACTGAAGCTTTCTTT.